The 10 T cell receptor beta chains listed next were all sequenced from one sample in a study of CD8 T cells in ankylosing spondylitis. TCRdb reanalysed the 5' RACE reads using MiXCR and keeps one entry per CDR3 protein. The table shows approximately 200,000 distinct CDR3 sequences, with 10% to 15% occurring only once. Sequencing was done on a sample of blood, either unsorted or a sorted T cell fraction (not recorded which). Source of these receptors: a female donor with ankylosing spondylitis or in good health (not recorded which).

The V call is TRBV7-2, the J call TRBJ2-7; 8 bases map to TRBD1. The CDR3 is made up of 16 amino acids. V dropped 1 base and J dropped 3; count of bases not matched to a gene: 8. Germline V lookup: CDR1 SGHTA, CDR2 FQGNSA. DNA of the CDR3: TGTGCCAGCAGCTTAGGCGGGGCAGGGGGCCTCTACGAGCAGTACTTC. Its translation is CASSLGGAGGLYEQYF.

Ten or more counts support this clonotype. The chain is built from TRBV13 and TRBJ1-3; no reliable D call. CDR1 is PRHDT, CDR2 FYEKMQ, per germline (reference sequence). This CDR3 contains 16 residues. Trimming removed 5 bases at V and 1 base at J, with 15 bases between. CDR3 protein: CASSPEGGRSGNTIYF. DNA for the CDR3: TGTGCCAGCAGCCCCGAAGGTGGTCGATCTGGAAACACCATATATTTT.

This clonotype was counted many times. This chain joins TRBV5-1 and TRBJ1-2; TRBD1 matches 7 bases. In germline, CDR1 is SGHRS, CDR2 YFSETQ. Trimming took 0 bases from V and 3 from J; bases not matched to a gene: 5. This CDR3 spans 15 amino acids. CDR3 DNA: TGCGCCAGCAGCTTGGGACAGGGTTGGGACTATGGCTACACCTTC. Its translation: CASSLGQGWDYGYTF.

This clonotype was seen many times. This chain connects TRBV7-2 to TRBJ1-4; no definite D call. There are 14 residues in the CDR3. Germline V gene lookup returns CDR1 SGHTA and CDR2 FQGNSA. V was cut by 6 bases and J by 7 bases, with 15 bases left in between. The CDR3 is CASRPTTGSEKLFF. For the CDR3, the DNA is TGTGCCAGCAGACCGACAACCGGAAGTGAAAAACTGTTTTTT.

This clonotype occurred many times. The CDR3, as DNA: TGTGCCAGCAGCCAGAGGAGGGACTATGGCTACACCTTC. This codes for CASSQRRDYGYTF. The chain combines TRBV3-1 with TRBJ1-2; D is unclear. Per the germline V gene, CDR1 is LGHDT and CDR2 is YNNKEL (reference sequence). Deletions cut 3 bases from V and 3 bases from J, with 8 bases between. The CDR3 is 13 residues long.

About this clonotype itself: This may stem from a read error, because a much larger clone lies one nucleotide away. The rearrangement links TRBV11-2 to TRBJ1-5, with no clear D. In germline, CDR1 is SGHAT, CDR2 FQNNGV. The CDR3 contains 14 residues. The CDR3 nucleotides read TGTGCCCGCAGCATTAGTGAAGGCAGGCAGCCCCAGCATTTT. Residues: CARSISEGRQPQHF.

This clonotype has at least ten counts. The chain recombines TRBV2 with TRBJ1-1; TRBD1 is a possible D gene (6 bases). This CDR3 has 13 amino acids. Germline values: CDR1 SNHLY, CDR2 FYNNEI. V was pared by 3 bases and J by 3 bases, with 8 bases between. This CDR3 is CASSDKGDTEAFF. The CDR3 coding sequence is TGTGCCAGCAGTGATAAGGGGGACACTGAAGCTTTCTTT.

Notes on this clonotype: A much larger clone differs by one base, so this may be a read error. This chain links TRBV27 with TRBJ1-1, with D uncertain. Germline CDR1 MNHEY, CDR2 SMNVEV (reference sequence). The CDR3 is made up of 17 amino acids. V dropped 4 bases and J dropped 2 bases, with 20 bases sitting between them. The CDR3 reads CASSSPSRRGINTEAFF. The DNA for the CDR3 is TGTGCCAGCAGTTCACCATCCCGGCGGGGAATAAACACTGAAGCTTTCTTT.

In this sample, this clonotype turned up many times. V is TRBV15 and J is TRBJ2-1; D ambiguous. The V and J ends lost 0 bases and 9 bases respectively, with 9 bases between them. The CDR3 runs 13 residues. Germline loops: CDR1 LNHNV, CDR2 YYDKDF (reference sequence). The CDR3 here is CATSRDWASEQFF. The CDR3 nucleotides read TGTGCCACCAGCAGAGATTGGGCTTCTGAGCAGTTCTTC.

This clonotype was recorded many times. The chain carries TRBV29-1 and TRBJ2-2; TRBD1 aligns across 7 bases. This CDR3 is 12 amino acids long. Trimming removed 6 bases from V and 5 bases from J; junction bases left unmatched: 3. Germline assignment: CDR1 SQVTM and CDR2 ANQGSEA. CDR3: CSVGTVTGELFF. As DNA, the CDR3 is TGCAGCGTCGGGACAGTTACCGGGGAGCTGTTTTTT.